These 5 T cell receptor beta chains share one sample of origin, sequenced in a study of brain T cells in children with intractable seizures. Clones were sequenced by immunoSEQ multiplex PCR, and TCRdb holds only the in-frame ones, with some missing. Among under 150,000 clones listed, 90% to 95% were seen once. This sample comprised peripheral blood, obtained at surgery. The receptors originated from a boy younger than two with hemimegalencephaly and intractable seizures.

The chain joins TRBV5-4 to TRBJ1-2, with D possibly being TRBD1 (6 bases). V was cut by 2 bases and J by 5 bases, with 13 bases left in between. Germline assignment: CDR1 SGHNT and CDR2 YYREEE (reference sequence). The CDR3 is 14 amino acids. CDR3 residues: CASSLEGGGYGYTF. Written as DNA, the CDR3 is TGTGCCAGCAGCTTAGAGGGGGGCGGTTATGGCTACACCTTC.

The V call is TRBV7-9, the J call TRBJ2-5, with D perhaps matching TRBD1 (5 bases). V gave up 3 bases and J gave up 2 bases, with 13 bases separating them. The CDR3 has 15 residues. Germline V gene data show CDR1 as SEHNR and CDR2 as FQNEAQ (reference sequence). In DNA form, the CDR3 reads TGTGCCAGCAGCTTCCGACAGAGCCTTCAAGAGACCCAGTACTTC. It specifies CASSFRQSLQETQYF.

The chain carries TRBV11-2 and TRBJ2-1; possible D gene TRBD2, 6 bases. Between the trimmed V and J ends, which lost 1 base and 2 bases, there was a span of 21 bases. The CDR3 sequence is 19 residues long. The germline gives CDR1 SGHAT, CDR2 FQNNGV. The CDR3 coding sequence is TGTGCCAGCAGCTTAGTAGGGCCTTCGGGACTGGCAACCTACAATGAGCAGTTCTTC. This codes for CASSLVGPSGLATYNEQFF.

The chain couples TRBV27 to TRBJ2-5, with 10 bases matching TRBD1. Germline CDR1 reads MNHEY; CDR2 reads SMNVEV (reference sequence). This CDR3 is built from 14 residues. The trim removed 6 bases at V and 5 bases at J, leaving 6 bases unmatched. CDR3 sequence: CASRRTGGGETQYF. Written as DNA, the CDR3 is TGTGCCAGCAGACGGACAGGGGGAGGCGAGACCCAGTACTTC.

The chain has TRBV10-3 and TRBJ2-5; maybe TRBD2 (6 bases). The CDR3 runs 14 residues. Germline CDR1 is ENHRY and CDR2 is SYGVKD. V lost 3 bases and J lost 5, with 13 bases in between. CDR3 nucleotide sequence: TGTGCCATCAGTGACCGGGACTTCCAGGAGACCCAGTACTTC. This sequence encodes CAISDRDFQETQYF.